This TCR beta chain was documented in a study of blood T cell repertoires in COVID-19. Participant ages covered roughly 18 to 89 years across about two dozen US areas. The recovered donors of Cohort 3 showed two negative PCRs, clearance, or symptom resolution. Original data processing: Estimates of nucleated cell counts were drawn from the amplification of reference gene primers. Here immunoSEQ multiplex PCR was the method, and the copy in TCRdb shows in-frame clones only, minus some. V and J calls and clone size come straight from that table; D and trimming were deduced from the DNA. The data show about 350,000 clones, roughly 87% seen once. Sequencing was performed on PBMCs or T cells enriched from blood (not recorded which). The origin of this receptor is a woman in her 30s who had recovered from COVID-19.

The CDR3 here is CASSLGQGNEQFF. DNA for the CDR3: TGTGCCAGCAGCTTAGGGCAGGGCAATGAGCAGTTCTTC. The genes are TRBV7-2 and TRBJ2-1; possibly TRBD1 for D (5 bases). This CDR3 comprises 13 residues. Germline V gene sequence: CDR1 SGHTA, CDR2 FQGNSA. Trimming stripped 1 base from V and 6 bases from J, with 7 bases between.